The sequence of this T cell receptor (beta chain) was determined in a study of CD8 T cells in Susac syndrome. RNA was extracted with the RNeasy kit, and a quantity of about 0.45 to 1 ug was reverse transcribed using random hexamers. TCRdb re-analysed the immunoSEQ multiplex PCR reads in MiXCR, keeping a single row per CDR3 protein. Among some 130,000 distinct CDR3 sequences listed, less than 95% were seen once. Regarding the study as a whole: The study admitted that it had a relatively small number of individuals in its TCR sequencing and HLA analysis.

Germline V gene lookup returns CDR1 GTSNPN and CDR2 SVGIG (reference sequence). The CDR3 loop spans 14 amino acids. Trimming left V 4 bases short and J 3 bases short, with 14 bases between. Turning to this clonotype: Antigen unknown.

The V call is TRBV30, the J call TRBJ2-3; D possibly corresponds to TRBD2 (7 bases). The sequence came from a human donor with multiple sclerosis. The material sequenced was CD4+ T cells from PBMCs. The CDR3 coding sequence is TGTGCCTGGAACAGGGAGGGCAAGACAGATACGCAGTATTTT. As protein: CAWNREGKTDTQYF.